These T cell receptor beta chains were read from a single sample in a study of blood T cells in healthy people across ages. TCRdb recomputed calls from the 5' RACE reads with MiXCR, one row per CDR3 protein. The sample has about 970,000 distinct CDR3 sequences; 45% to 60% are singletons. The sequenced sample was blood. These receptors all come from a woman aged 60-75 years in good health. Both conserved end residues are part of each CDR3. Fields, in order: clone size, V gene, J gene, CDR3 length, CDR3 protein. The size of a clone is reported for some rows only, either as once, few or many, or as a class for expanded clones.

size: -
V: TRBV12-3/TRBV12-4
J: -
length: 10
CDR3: CASNRSEQYF

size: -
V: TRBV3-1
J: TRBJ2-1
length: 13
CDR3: CASSQDPGRVQFF

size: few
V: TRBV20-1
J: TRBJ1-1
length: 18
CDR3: CSAAPDPINRGIGTEAFF

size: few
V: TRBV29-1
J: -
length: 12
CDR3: CSAGQGGYEQYF

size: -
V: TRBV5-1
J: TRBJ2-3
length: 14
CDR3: CATAPGLTTDTQYF

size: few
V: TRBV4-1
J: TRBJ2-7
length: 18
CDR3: CASSQDEVAGGLGYEQYF

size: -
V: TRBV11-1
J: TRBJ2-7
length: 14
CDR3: CASSVSRSSYEQYF

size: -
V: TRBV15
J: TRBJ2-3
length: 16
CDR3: CATSRGSTSGPDTQYF

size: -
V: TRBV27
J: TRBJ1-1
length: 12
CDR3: CASRLLLTEAFF

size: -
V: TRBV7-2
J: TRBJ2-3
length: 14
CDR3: CASSLTPVTDTQYF

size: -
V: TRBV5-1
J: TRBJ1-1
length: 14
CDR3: CASSAGGGTTEAFF

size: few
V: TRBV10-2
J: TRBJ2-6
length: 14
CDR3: CASRDRGGANVLTF

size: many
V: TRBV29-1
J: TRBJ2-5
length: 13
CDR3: CSVGLTKSGTQYF

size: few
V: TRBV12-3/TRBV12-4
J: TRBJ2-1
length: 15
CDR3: CASRPPGTNSREQFF

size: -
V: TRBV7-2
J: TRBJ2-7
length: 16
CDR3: CASSLASSGGAYEQYF

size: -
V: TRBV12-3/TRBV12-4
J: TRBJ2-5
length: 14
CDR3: CASSFTDNQETQYF

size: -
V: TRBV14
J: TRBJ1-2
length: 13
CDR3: CASSLLDSGGYTF

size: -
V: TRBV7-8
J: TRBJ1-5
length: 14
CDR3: CASSFQGGIQPQHF

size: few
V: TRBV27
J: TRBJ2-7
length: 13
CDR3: CASTASPHYEQYF

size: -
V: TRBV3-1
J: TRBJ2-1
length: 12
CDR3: CASSQAWYEQFF

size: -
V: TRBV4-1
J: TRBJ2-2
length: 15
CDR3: CASSPPGGITGELFF

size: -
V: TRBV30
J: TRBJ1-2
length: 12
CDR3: CALSRGGYGYTF

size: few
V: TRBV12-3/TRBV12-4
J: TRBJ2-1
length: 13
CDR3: CASSSTDRAGQFF

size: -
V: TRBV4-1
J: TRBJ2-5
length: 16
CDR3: CASSLSGDSLQETQYF

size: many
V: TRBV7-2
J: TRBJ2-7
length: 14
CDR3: CASSGNSVAYEQYF

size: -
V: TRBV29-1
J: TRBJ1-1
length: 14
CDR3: CSVGLRRGETEAFF

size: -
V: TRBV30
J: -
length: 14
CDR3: CAGSSGVGVETQYF

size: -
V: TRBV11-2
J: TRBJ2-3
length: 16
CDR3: CASSLFLAGALDTQYF

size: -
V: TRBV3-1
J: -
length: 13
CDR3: CASSQGTYYEQYF

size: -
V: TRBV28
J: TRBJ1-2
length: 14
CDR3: CASSSRKGDYGYTF

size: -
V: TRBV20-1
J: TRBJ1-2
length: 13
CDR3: CSANPPGHAGYTF

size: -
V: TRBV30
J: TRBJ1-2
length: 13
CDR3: CAWIPHSGYGYTF

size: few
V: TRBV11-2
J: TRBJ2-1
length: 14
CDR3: CASSLDPSYNEQFF

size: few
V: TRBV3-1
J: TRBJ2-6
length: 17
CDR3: CASTLGTGGSGANVLTF

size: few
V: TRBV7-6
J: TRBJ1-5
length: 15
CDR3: CASRAGKGSNQPQHF

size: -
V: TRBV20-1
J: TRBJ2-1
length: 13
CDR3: CSARVGGYLEQFF

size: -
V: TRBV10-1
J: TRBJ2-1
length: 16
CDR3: CASSETQRTTDNEQFF

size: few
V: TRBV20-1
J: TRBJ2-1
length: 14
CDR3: CSARDMGSYNEQFF

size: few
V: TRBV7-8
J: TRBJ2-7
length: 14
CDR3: CASSNSGRGLEQYF

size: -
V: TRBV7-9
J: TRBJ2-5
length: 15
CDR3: CASSLVSLAEETQYF

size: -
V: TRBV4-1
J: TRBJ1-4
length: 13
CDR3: CASSPDAKGKLFF

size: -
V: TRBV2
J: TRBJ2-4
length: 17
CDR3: CAGRQVEGGFGKNIQYF

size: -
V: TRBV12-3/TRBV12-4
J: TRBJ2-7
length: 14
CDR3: CASSPARSSHEQYF

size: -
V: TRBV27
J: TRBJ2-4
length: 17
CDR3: CASLPRVGDIAKNIQYF

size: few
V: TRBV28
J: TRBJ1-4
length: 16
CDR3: CASSLDRTGGEEKLFF

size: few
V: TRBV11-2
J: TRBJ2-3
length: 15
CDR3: CASSLVVQRTDTQYF

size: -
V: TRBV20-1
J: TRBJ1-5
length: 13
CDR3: CSLTGGSYQPQHF

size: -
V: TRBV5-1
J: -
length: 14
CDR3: CASSFADSFYEQYF

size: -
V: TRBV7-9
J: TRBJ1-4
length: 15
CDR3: CASSFARADNEKLFF

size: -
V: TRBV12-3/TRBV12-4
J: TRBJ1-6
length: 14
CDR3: CASRPPGPNSPLHF

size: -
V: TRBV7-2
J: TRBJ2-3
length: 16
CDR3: CASSPRPGQHLDTQYF